This T cell receptor beta chain was found in a study of radiotherapy plus CTLA-4 blockade in lung cancer. On this clone: Its antigen remains unidentified.

V lost 3 bases, J lost 3 bases, and 7 bases stayed unmatched. Germline V lookup: CDR1 MGHRA, CDR2 YSYEKL. This CDR3 is built from 15 residues. Produced via immunoSEQ multiplex PCR; TCRdb's table is partial and in-frame only. The sample has tens of thousands of clones; around 77% are singletons. The study, taken as a whole, reports: Together with interferon-beta, which increased in serum after radiation, early dynamic changes in blood T cell clones were reportedly the best predictors of response.

In chemo-refractory metastatic non-small-cell lung cancer, patients got ipilimumab CTLA-4 blockade together with focal radiation. This clonotype was obtained from a human donor with non-small cell lung cancer who had stable disease on radiotherapy plus ipilimumab. This chain connects TRBV4-1 to TRBJ1-1; TRBD1 agrees at 7 bases. This specimen consisted of peripheral blood, obtained from a patient treated with radiotherapy plus ipilimumab. The CDR3 loop reads CASSHLTRGDTEAFF. In DNA form, the CDR3 reads TGCGCCAGCAGCCACCTGACCAGGGGGGACACTGAAGCTTTCTTT.